These T cell receptor beta chains were read from a single sample in a study of T cell changes during pregnancy in multiple sclerosis. Profiling relied on immunoSEQ multiplex PCR, and the TCRdb table lists in-frame clones only, not all of them. The sample lists 75,000 to 80,000 clones, around 91% seen once, with 1.5% to 2% in the top ten. The material was peripheral blood, obtained before pregnancy. The origin of the receptors is a female donor with multiple sclerosis, enrolled in a pregnancy study. CDR3s include the opening cysteine and the closing phenylalanine or tryptophan. The order of the fields is CDR3 length, clone size, D gene, J gene, V gene, CDR3 protein, CDR3 DNA. A D gene is named only where the DNA matches it firmly. Not all rows give a size; the values are once, few, many and, for expanded clones, a class.

len: 16
abundance: .
d_gene: TRBD2
j_gene: TRBJ2-3
v_gene: TRBV9
CDR3aa: CASSGPLAGGPDTQYF
CDR3nt: TGTGCCAGCAGCGGACCACTAGCGGGGGGCCCGGATACGCAGTATTTT

len: 15
abundance: .
d_gene: .
j_gene: TRBJ1-2
v_gene: TRBV28
CDR3aa: CASSPTDRRNYGYTF
CDR3nt: TGTGCCAGCAGTCCTACGGACAGACGCAACTATGGCTACACCTTC

len: 16
abundance: .
d_gene: .
j_gene: TRBJ2-1
v_gene: TRBV5-6
CDR3aa: CASSLGKGRGGDEQFF
CDR3nt: TGTGCCAGCAGCTTGGGGAAGGGCCGGGGTGGGGATGAGCAGTTCTTC

len: 14
abundance: .
d_gene: .
j_gene: TRBJ2-1
v_gene: TRBV6-6
CDR3aa: CASSRLQDYNEQFF
CDR3nt: TGTGCCAGCAGCCGATTGCAGGATTACAATGAGCAGTTCTTC

len: 15
abundance: once
d_gene: .
j_gene: TRBJ2-5
v_gene: TRBV25-1
CDR3aa: CASSEYIGGQETQYF
CDR3nt: TGTGCCAGCAGTGAATATATTGGAGGGCAAGAGACCCAGTACTTC

len: 17
abundance: .
d_gene: TRBD1
j_gene: TRBJ1-5
v_gene: TRBV19
CDR3aa: CASSIDPRGRSNQPQHF
CDR3nt: TGTGCCAGTAGTATAGATCCCAGGGGGCGAAGCAATCAGCCCCAGCATTTT

len: 11
abundance: .
d_gene: .
j_gene: TRBJ2-5
v_gene: TRBV5-1
CDR3aa: CASSSLETQYF
CDR3nt: TGCGCCAGCAGCTCCCTAGAGACCCAGTACTTC

len: 15
abundance: .
d_gene: .
j_gene: TRBJ2-3
v_gene: TRBV7-2
CDR3aa: CASSLTGGGSDTQYF
CDR3nt: TGTGCCAGCAGCTTAACAGGGGGAGGGTCAGATACGCAGTATTTT

len: 14
abundance: .
d_gene: .
j_gene: TRBJ2-3
v_gene: TRBV9
CDR3aa: CASSARGTRDTQYF
CDR3nt: TGTGCCAGCAGCGCCAGGGGGACTCGAGATACGCAGTATTTT

len: 15
abundance: .
d_gene: TRBD2
j_gene: TRBJ2-7
v_gene: TRBV5-1
CDR3aa: CASRILAGSSYEQYF
CDR3nt: TGCGCCAGCAGAATACTAGCGGGGAGCTCCTACGAGCAGTACTTC

len: 15
abundance: .
d_gene: .
j_gene: TRBJ1-2
v_gene: TRBV28
CDR3aa: CASTPMGAQGYGYTF
CDR3nt: TGTGCCAGCACCCCTATGGGGGCCCAGGGTTATGGCTACACCTTC

len: 15
abundance: .
d_gene: .
j_gene: TRBJ1-6
v_gene: TRBV7-9
CDR3aa: CASSLAAGGIQPLHF
CDR3nt: TGTGCCAGCAGCTTAGCCGCCGGAGGAATTCAACCCCTCCACTTT

len: 13
abundance: .
d_gene: .
j_gene: TRBJ2-7
v_gene: TRBV5-4
CDR3aa: CASKGQNSYEQYF
CDR3nt: TGTGCCAGCAAAGGACAGAACTCCTACGAGCAGTACTTC

len: 15
abundance: .
d_gene: .
j_gene: TRBJ2-3
v_gene: TRBV13
CDR3aa: CASSSRQIRTDTQYF
CDR3nt: TGTGCCAGCAGCTCCAGACAGATACGCACAGATACGCAGTATTTT

len: 14
abundance: .
d_gene: .
j_gene: TRBJ1-2
v_gene: TRBV30
CDR3aa: CAWRFYMGNYGYTF
CDR3nt: TGTGCCTGGAGGTTTTACATGGGCAACTATGGCTACACCTTC

len: 14
abundance: .
d_gene: .
j_gene: TRBJ1-1
v_gene: TRBV6-6
CDR3aa: CASSYTPGNTEAFF
CDR3nt: TGTGCCAGCAGTTACACCCCAGGGAACACTGAAGCTTTCTTT

len: 13
abundance: .
d_gene: .
j_gene: TRBJ1-2
v_gene: TRBV29-1
CDR3aa: CSVQDMGIYGYTF
CDR3nt: TGCAGCGTTCAGGACATGGGAATATATGGCTACACCTTC

len: 13
abundance: few
d_gene: .
j_gene: TRBJ1-1
v_gene: TRBV27
CDR3aa: CASSLGGMTEAFF
CDR3nt: TGTGCCAGCAGTTTGGGGGGGATGACTGAAGCTTTCTTT

len: 14
abundance: .
d_gene: .
j_gene: TRBJ1-2
v_gene: TRBV9
CDR3aa: CASSPWTAAGGYTF
CDR3nt: TGTGCCAGCAGCCCCTGGACAGCCGCCGGGGGCTACACCTTC

len: 13
abundance: .
d_gene: .
j_gene: TRBJ2-3
v_gene: TRBV5-1
CDR3aa: CASSSQRTDTQYF
CDR3nt: TGCGCCAGCAGCTCTCAGAGGACAGATACGCAGTATTTT

len: 15
abundance: .
d_gene: .
j_gene: TRBJ1-4
v_gene: TRBV5-1
CDR3aa: CASSPRSGQREKLFF
CDR3nt: TGCGCCAGCAGCCCCCGTTCCGGACAGCGAGAAAAACTGTTTTTT

len: 13
abundance: .
d_gene: TRBD2
j_gene: TRBJ2-7
v_gene: TRBV2
CDR3aa: CASSISGTYEQYF
CDR3nt: TGTGCCAGCAGTATTAGCGGGACCTACGAGCAGTACTTC

len: 17
abundance: .
d_gene: TRBD1
j_gene: TRBJ2-2
v_gene: TRBV19
CDR3aa: CASSIVRDRGSPGELFF
CDR3nt: TGTGCCAGTAGTATAGTCCGGGACAGGGGATCCCCCGGGGAGCTGTTTTTT

len: 15
abundance: .
d_gene: TRBD1
j_gene: TRBJ2-7
v_gene: TRBV30
CDR3aa: CAWSVPRGRPREQYF
CDR3nt: TGTGCCTGGAGTGTACCAAGGGGGCGCCCTCGCGAGCAGTACTTC

len: 14
abundance: .
d_gene: .
j_gene: TRBJ1-5
v_gene: TRBV7-6
CDR3aa: CASSLGGTNQPQHF
CDR3nt: TGTGCCAGCAGCTTAGGAGGGACAAATCAGCCCCAGCATTTT

len: 18
abundance: .
d_gene: TRBD1
j_gene: TRBJ1-4
v_gene: TRBV4-1
CDR3aa: CASSQGKGNRGLDEKLFF
CDR3nt: TGCGCCAGCAGCCAAGGAAAGGGTAACAGGGGGCTGGATGAAAAACTGTTTTTT

len: 15
abundance: .
d_gene: TRBD1
j_gene: TRBJ1-6
v_gene: TRBV27
CDR3aa: CASSDDRGRNSPLHF
CDR3nt: TGTGCCAGCAGTGACGACAGGGGGCGTAACTCACCCCTCCACTTT

len: 15
abundance: .
d_gene: .
j_gene: TRBJ2-1
v_gene: TRBV9
CDR3aa: CASSVVSGPANEQFF
CDR3nt: TGTGCCAGCAGCGTAGTGTCAGGGCCCGCGAATGAGCAGTTCTTC

len: 15
abundance: .
d_gene: TRBD1
j_gene: TRBJ1-2
v_gene: TRBV7-9
CDR3aa: CASSPGTGYNYGYTF
CDR3nt: TGTGCCAGCAGCCCCGGGACAGGGTATAACTATGGCTACACCTTC

len: 14
abundance: .
d_gene: .
j_gene: TRBJ1-2
v_gene: TRBV5-1
CDR3aa: CASSTQGDSYGYTF
CDR3nt: TGCGCCAGCAGCACCCAAGGCGACAGCTATGGCTACACCTTC

len: 16
abundance: .
d_gene: .
j_gene: TRBJ2-3
v_gene: TRBV11-1
CDR3aa: CASTWTEGAKADTQYF
CDR3nt: TGTGCCAGCACCTGGACGGAGGGGGCTAAGGCAGATACGCAGTATTTT

len: 11
abundance: .
d_gene: .
j_gene: TRBJ2-5
v_gene: TRBV2
CDR3aa: CASDLEETQYF
CDR3nt: TGTGCCAGCGACCTGGAGGAGACCCAGTACTTC

len: 14
abundance: once
d_gene: .
j_gene: TRBJ2-3
v_gene: TRBV5-1
CDR3aa: CASKVGSVTDTQYF
CDR3nt: TGCGCCAGCAAGGTCGGGTCCGTCACAGATACGCAGTATTTT

len: 16
abundance: .
d_gene: TRBD2
j_gene: TRBJ2-3
v_gene: TRBV18
CDR3aa: CASSPRGLAGTDTQYF
CDR3nt: TGTGCCAGCTCACCACGAGGACTAGCGGGCACAGATACGCAGTATTTT

len: 14
abundance: .
d_gene: .
j_gene: TRBJ2-5
v_gene: TRBV4-2
CDR3aa: CASSLVEGVETQYF
CDR3nt: TGTGCCAGCAGCCTCGTCGAGGGGGTTGAGACCCAGTACTTC

len: 16
abundance: .
d_gene: TRBD1
j_gene: TRBJ2-3
v_gene: TRBV29-1
CDR3aa: CSVQITGTGGTDTQYF
CDR3nt: TGCAGCGTGCAAATCACCGGGACAGGGGGGACAGATACGCAGTATTTT

len: 13
abundance: .
d_gene: .
j_gene: TRBJ2-3
v_gene: TRBV7-3
CDR3aa: CASSLGPPDTQYF
CDR3nt: TGTGCCAGCAGCTTAGGGCCCCCAGATACGCAGTATTTT

len: 16
abundance: .
d_gene: .
j_gene: TRBJ2-7
v_gene: TRBV4-3
CDR3aa: CASSQEVGGASYEQYF
CDR3nt: TGCGCCAGCAGCCAAGAAGTTGGGGGCGCGTCCTACGAGCAGTACTTC

len: 15
abundance: once
d_gene: TRBD2
j_gene: TRBJ2-1
v_gene: TRBV4-1
CDR3aa: CASSPTSGGAHEQFF
CDR3nt: TGCGCCAGCAGCCCTACTAGCGGGGGGGCCCATGAGCAGTTCTTC

len: 16
abundance: .
d_gene: TRBD1
j_gene: TRBJ1-1
v_gene: TRBV5-4
CDR3aa: CASSPGGAGGNTEAFF
CDR3nt: TGTGCCAGCAGCCCCGGGGGGGCAGGGGGGAACACTGAAGCTTTCTTT

len: 15
abundance: .
d_gene: TRBD2
j_gene: TRBJ2-3
v_gene: TRBV2
CDR3aa: CASRRAGGGPDTQYF
CDR3nt: TGTGCCAGCCGGCGGGCGGGGGGCGGGCCAGATACGCAGTATTTT

len: 15
abundance: .
d_gene: TRBD2
j_gene: TRBJ2-3
v_gene: TRBV7-9
CDR3aa: CASSLASGVTDTQYF
CDR3nt: TGTGCCAGCAGCTTAGCGAGCGGGGTCACAGATACGCAGTATTTT

len: 16
abundance: .
d_gene: .
j_gene: TRBJ1-2
v_gene: TRBV18
CDR3aa: CASSPGGRGASGGYTF
CDR3nt: TGTGCCAGCTCACCGGGAGGGAGGGGAGCCTCGGGAGGCTACACCTTC